Below are 20 T cell receptor beta chains sequenced from a single sample in a study of control samples from healthy donors and cancer patients. The assay was immunoSEQ multiplex PCR, and TCRdb's table has in-frame clones only and misses some. This table holds around 79,000 clones, roughly 93% found once. The source material was PBMCs. These receptors all stem from a woman aged 40 to 50 with lung cancer.

The CDR3 sequence: CATSGRGLSENIQYF. DNA of the CDR3: TGTGCCACCAGCGGGAGAGGACTCTCCGAAAACATTCAGTACTTC. The rearrangement links TRBV15 to TRBJ2-4, with D possibly matching TRBD2 (5 bases). The CDR3 sequence is 15 residues long. The germline V and J ends were trimmed by 5 bases and 5 bases, with 16 bases remaining between them. Germline CDR1 is LNHNV and CDR2 is YYDKDF (reference sequence).

CDR3: CASSDQISGYGYTF. Written as DNA, the CDR3 is TGTGCCAGCAGTGACCAGATCTCTGGCTATGGCTACACCTTC. V usage is TRBV6-4 and J usage is TRBJ1-2, with no clear D. V was trimmed by 2 bases and J by 4 bases, leaving 11 bases between them. The V gene's germline CDR1 is MRHNA and CDR2 SNTAGT. This CDR3 comprises 14 residues.

This chain uses TRBV6-5 with TRBJ1-4; possibly TRBD1 for D (5 bases). The germline gives CDR1 MNHEY, CDR2 SVGAGI. The CDR3 is 14 amino acids. The V gene lost 5 bases and the J gene lost 8 bases, with 15 bases spanning the gap. In DNA, the CDR3 is TGTGCCAGCAGTAAGGCGGGGGTATTCGAAAAACTGTTTTTT. As protein: CASSKAGVFEKLFF.

The chain employs TRBV27 and TRBJ2-7; weak D call: TRBD2 (5 bases). Germline CDR1 and CDR2: MNHEY and SMNVEV (reference sequence). V dropped 6 bases and J dropped 9 bases, with 18 bases sitting between them. The CDR3 length is 13 residues. DNA for the CDR3: TGTGCCAGCAGCAGGACTGATTACTCTGTGCAGTACTTC. Amino acid sequence: CASSRTDYSVQYF.

The chain employs TRBV5-1 and TRBJ1-3; D unclear. Germline values: CDR1 SGHRS, CDR2 YFSETQ. CDR3 size: 13 residues. The V end lost 6 bases, the J end lost 0 bases, and 7 bases lay between the germline ends. The CDR3: CASTSSSGNTIYF. In nucleotides, the CDR3 is TGCGCCAGCACATCCTCCTCTGGAAACACCATATATTTT.

This chain links TRBV9 with TRBJ2-7; D is possibly TRBD1 (5 bases). V was cut by 3 bases and J by 6 bases, with 13 bases left in between. CDR3 length equals 13 residues. Germline CDR1 and CDR2: SGDLS and YYNGEE. The CDR3 DNA follows: TGTGCCAGCAGCGATGGGGCAGGTCCCGAGCAGTACTTC. The encoded protein is CASSDGAGPEQYF.

This clone was seen once. This chain connects TRBV7-8 to TRBJ2-7; 11 nucleotides line up with TRBD1. Losses at the gene ends were 5 bases for V and 4 bases for J; bases not matched to a gene: 10. In germline, CDR1 is SGHVS, CDR2 FQNEAQ. This CDR3 region has 16 residues. CDR3 in amino acids: CASSGSDRGRRYEQYF. CDR3 in DNA: TGTGCCAGCAGCGGGTCGGACAGGGGGCGCCGGTACGAGCAGTACTTC.

This chain connects TRBV3-1 (or the pseudogene TRBV3-2) to TRBJ2-1, with TRBD1 matching over 8 bases. Unmatched junction bases numbered 11, after V lost 3 bases and J lost 4 bases. Germline CDR1 and CDR2: LGHDT and YNNKEL (reference sequence). The CDR3 runs 17 residues. In nucleotides, the CDR3 is TGTGCCAGCAGCCAGGATCGCACAGGGGGGTTTTACAATGAGCAGTTCTTC. Translation: CASSQDRTGGFYNEQFF.

V and J are TRBV11-2 and TRBJ2-7; D is ambiguous. V was clipped by 6 bases and J by 2 bases, with 11 bases between them. The CDR3 is 13 residues long. Germline loops: CDR1 SGHAT, CDR2 FQNNGV. The DNA of the CDR3 is TGTGCCAGCAGTGCTCCTGGGGCCTACGAGCAGTACTTC. Amino acids: CASSAPGAYEQYF.

The chain uses TRBV10-3 and TRBJ1-6; TRBD1 aligns across 8 bases. Germline V gives CDR1 ENHRY, CDR2 SYGVKD. The J segment lost 7 bases and the V segment lost 0 bases, leaving 5 bases of the junction unmatched. CDR3 length: 16 residues. The DNA of the CDR3 is TGTGCCATCAGTGAGTCCGACAGGGGAACGAATTCACCCCTCCACTTT. Its translation: CAISESDRGTNSPLHF.

This CDR3 reads CASSSAGRAYEQYF. The CDR3 coding sequence is TGTGCCAGCAGTTCGGCAGGACGGGCCTACGAGCAGTACTTC. The chain recombines TRBV7-6 with TRBJ2-7, with unresolved D. The length of the CDR3 is 14 residues. Germline CDR1 SGHVS, CDR2 FNYEAQ. Trimming pared 6 bases from V and 2 bases from J, leaving 14 bases between.

This chain uses TRBV13 with TRBJ2-3; D may correspond to TRBD1 or TRBD2 (5 bases each). The CDR3 has 14 residues. Between the trimmed V and J ends, which lost 3 bases and 2 bases, there was a span of 9 bases. CDR1 and CDR2 (germline): PRHDT, FYEKMQ (reference sequence). The CDR3 spells CASSFGGNTDTQYF. The CDR3 coding sequence is TGTGCCAGCAGCTTTGGGGGAAACACAGATACGCAGTATTTT.

The rearrangement uses TRBV12-5 and TRBJ1-4; 9 bases match TRBD1. V gave up 6 bases and J gave up 4 bases; unmatched junction bases: 3. The CDR3 spans 14 residues. Germline lookup yields CDR1 LGHNT and CDR2 FRNRAP. CDR3 sequence reads: CASGGDRVNEKLFF. Written as DNA, the CDR3 is TGTGCTAGTGGGGGGGACAGGGTTAATGAAAAACTGTTTTTT.

J is TRBJ2-7 and V is TRBV9; D might be TRBD1 (5 bases). The V gene's germline CDR1 is SGDLS and CDR2 YYNGEE. This CDR3 spans 15 amino acids. The germline V and J ends were trimmed by 0 bases and 7 bases, with 17 bases remaining between them. CDR3: CASSVEGEIDEEQYF. DNA of the CDR3: TGTGCCAGCAGCGTAGAAGGGGAAATAGATGAAGAGCAGTACTTC.

The rearrangement uses TRBV24-1 and TRBJ1-1; D not resolved. CDR1 KGHDR and CDR2 SFDVKD come from the germline V gene. Deletions cut 8 bases from V and 0 bases from J, with 6 bases between. The CDR3 is made up of 12 amino acids. Written as DNA, the CDR3 is TGTGCCACCAAGTACCTGAACACTGAAGCTTTCTTT. This sequence encodes CATKYLNTEAFF.

A note on this clone: This same CDR3 is encoded by further DNA sequences in the sample. The chain carries TRBV3-1 (or the pseudogene TRBV3-2) and TRBJ1-4; D not certain. Per the germline V gene, CDR1 is LGHDT and CDR2 is YNNKEL (reference sequence). CDR3 size: 11 residues. Trimming shortened V by 6 bases and J by 7 bases, and 6 bases separated the two germline ends. The CDR3 DNA follows: TGTGCCAGCAGTCGGAGTGAAAAACTGTTTTTT. This encodes CASSRSEKLFF.

This chain connects TRBV12-3 or TRBV12-4 to TRBJ2-7; D perhaps matches TRBD2 (5 bases). CDR3 length: 11 residues. V was trimmed by 2 bases and J by 6 bases, leaving 5 bases between them. Written as DNA, the CDR3 is TGTGCCAGCAGTTTAAGCGGCGAGCAGTACTTC. It yields the protein CASSLSGEQYF.

The chain links TRBV5-1 to TRBJ1-6, with D maybe TRBD1 (6 bases). CDR1 and CDR2 from the germline V gene are SGHRS and YFSETQ. The germline V and J ends were trimmed by 1 base and 5 bases, with 13 bases remaining between them. The CDR3 totals 16 residues. The CDR3 bases are TGCGCCAGCAGCTTGACCGGGACACCAGATAATTCACCCCTCCACTTT. Translating it yields CASSLTGTPDNSPLHF.

In nucleotides, the CDR3 is TGCGCCAGCAGCCAAGATACCAGCGGGACAGGGGTGTATGGCTACACCTTC. Protein product: CASSQDTSGTGVYGYTF. The chain couples TRBV4-1 to TRBJ1-2; TRBD1 matches at 10 bases. V was clipped by 0 bases and J by 5 bases; unmatched bases: 9. The CDR3 sequence is 17 residues long. The germline gives CDR1 MGHRA, CDR2 YSYEKL.

This clone has more than one count but fewer than ten. J is TRBJ2-7 and V is TRBV24-1; D is ambiguous. Looked up from germline, CDR1 is KGHDR and CDR2 is SFDVKD. This CDR3 has 12 amino acids. The V end was cut by 4 bases, the J end by 3 bases, with 6 bases between. CDR3 residues: CATSDPLYEQYF. CDR3 coding DNA: TGTGCCACCAGTGACCCACTCTACGAGCAGTACTTC.